A single sample gave rise to the 2 T cell receptor beta chains below, sequenced in a study of T cells in Graves' hyperthyroidism and ophthalmopathy. Regions amplified from RNA transcripts were the TCR beta CDR3 regions. When the TCR CDR3 underwent first-round RT-PCR, the HTBI primer set was used. One entry per CDR3 protein results from TCRdb running MiXCR on the multiplex PCR reads. The table records 250,000 to 400,000 distinct CDR3 sequences, roughly 15% of them present only once. What was sequenced was blood. The receptors come from a woman between 40 and 55 years old with Graves' ophthalmopathy.

This clonotype was detected many times. This chain uses TRBV13 with TRBJ2-3; no reliable D call. Trimming shortened V by 4 bases and J by 3 bases, and 8 bases separated the two germline ends. The CDR3 spans 13 residues. The germline V gene has CDR1 PRHDT and CDR2 FYEKMQ (reference sequence). CDR3 sequence: CASSYQMTDTQYF. The CDR3, as DNA: TGTGCCAGCAGCTACCAAATGACAGATACGCAGTATTTT.

The genes are TRBV28 and TRBJ2-7, with 7 positions matching TRBD1. Per the germline V gene, CDR1 is MDHEN and CDR2 is SYDVKM. With 8 bases clipped from V and 6 bases from J, the junction kept 7 bases outside the gene matches. This CDR3 comprises 12 residues. The CDR3 sequence: CASRGSGGEQYF. CDR3 nucleotide sequence: TGTGCCAGCCGAGGATCAGGGGGCGAGCAGTACTTC.